The 3 T cell receptor beta chains in this list originate from one sample, sequenced in a study of T cell responses to AZD1222 COVID-19 vaccine. Here immunoSEQ multiplex PCR was the method, and the copy in TCRdb shows in-frame clones only, minus some. The sample contains 100,000 to 150,000 clones, more than 75% of which appear only once. The sample here was peripheral blood, taken on day 0 of AZD1222 vaccination. Source of these receptors: an adult in good health.

This clone was seen a few times. V is TRBV7-2 and J is TRBJ2-1; possible D gene TRBD2, 6 bases. CDR1 SGHTA and CDR2 FQGNSA come from the germline V gene. This CDR3 has 15 amino acids. V gave up 1 base and J gave up 0 bases, with 7 bases separating them. The CDR3 bases are TGTGCCAGCAGCTTAGTGGACTACTCCTACAATGAGCAGTTCTTC. Translation: CASSLVDYSYNEQFF.

This clone was found a few times. The chain joins TRBV29-1 to TRBJ2-2, with 7 bases matching TRBD2. This CDR3 has 14 residues. Losses at the gene ends were 5 bases for V and 6 bases for J; bases not matched to a gene: 9. Germline CDR1 and CDR2: SQVTM and ANQGSEA. The CDR3 is CSVKTSSGPGELFF. For the CDR3, the DNA is TGCAGCGTTAAGACTAGCTCGGGCCCCGGGGAGCTGTTTTTT.

The chain couples TRBV18 to TRBJ2-1; TRBD1 agrees at 11 bases. This CDR3 is built from 16 residues. Per germline, CDR1 KGHSH and CDR2 LQKENI. V lost 5 bases, J lost 3 bases, and 6 bases stayed unmatched. The CDR3: CASSAGTGGNYNEQFF. The DNA for the CDR3 is TGTGCCAGCTCAGCCGGGACAGGGGGGAACTACAATGAGCAGTTCTTC.